This T cell receptor beta chain was documented in a study of T cells expressing NK-cell markers. Germline V gene data show CDR1 as SGHRS and CDR2 as YFSETQ. This CDR3 has 18 residues. Reprocessing the 5' RACE reads, TCRdb reports a single entry for every CDR3 protein and omits DNA. This sample's clone table lists about 550,000 distinct CDR3 sequences. This clonotype was obtained from a man aged 18 to 30 in good health. The chain recombines TRBV5-1 with TRBJ2-3; the TCRdb D gene call, TRBD2, has no DNA to confirm it. Material: blood T cells: a sorted CD56 or NKG2C T cell subset, CD4+ or CD8+ T cells, or bulk PBMC T cells (not recorded which). The CDR3 is CASSPGLAGGLATDTQYF.